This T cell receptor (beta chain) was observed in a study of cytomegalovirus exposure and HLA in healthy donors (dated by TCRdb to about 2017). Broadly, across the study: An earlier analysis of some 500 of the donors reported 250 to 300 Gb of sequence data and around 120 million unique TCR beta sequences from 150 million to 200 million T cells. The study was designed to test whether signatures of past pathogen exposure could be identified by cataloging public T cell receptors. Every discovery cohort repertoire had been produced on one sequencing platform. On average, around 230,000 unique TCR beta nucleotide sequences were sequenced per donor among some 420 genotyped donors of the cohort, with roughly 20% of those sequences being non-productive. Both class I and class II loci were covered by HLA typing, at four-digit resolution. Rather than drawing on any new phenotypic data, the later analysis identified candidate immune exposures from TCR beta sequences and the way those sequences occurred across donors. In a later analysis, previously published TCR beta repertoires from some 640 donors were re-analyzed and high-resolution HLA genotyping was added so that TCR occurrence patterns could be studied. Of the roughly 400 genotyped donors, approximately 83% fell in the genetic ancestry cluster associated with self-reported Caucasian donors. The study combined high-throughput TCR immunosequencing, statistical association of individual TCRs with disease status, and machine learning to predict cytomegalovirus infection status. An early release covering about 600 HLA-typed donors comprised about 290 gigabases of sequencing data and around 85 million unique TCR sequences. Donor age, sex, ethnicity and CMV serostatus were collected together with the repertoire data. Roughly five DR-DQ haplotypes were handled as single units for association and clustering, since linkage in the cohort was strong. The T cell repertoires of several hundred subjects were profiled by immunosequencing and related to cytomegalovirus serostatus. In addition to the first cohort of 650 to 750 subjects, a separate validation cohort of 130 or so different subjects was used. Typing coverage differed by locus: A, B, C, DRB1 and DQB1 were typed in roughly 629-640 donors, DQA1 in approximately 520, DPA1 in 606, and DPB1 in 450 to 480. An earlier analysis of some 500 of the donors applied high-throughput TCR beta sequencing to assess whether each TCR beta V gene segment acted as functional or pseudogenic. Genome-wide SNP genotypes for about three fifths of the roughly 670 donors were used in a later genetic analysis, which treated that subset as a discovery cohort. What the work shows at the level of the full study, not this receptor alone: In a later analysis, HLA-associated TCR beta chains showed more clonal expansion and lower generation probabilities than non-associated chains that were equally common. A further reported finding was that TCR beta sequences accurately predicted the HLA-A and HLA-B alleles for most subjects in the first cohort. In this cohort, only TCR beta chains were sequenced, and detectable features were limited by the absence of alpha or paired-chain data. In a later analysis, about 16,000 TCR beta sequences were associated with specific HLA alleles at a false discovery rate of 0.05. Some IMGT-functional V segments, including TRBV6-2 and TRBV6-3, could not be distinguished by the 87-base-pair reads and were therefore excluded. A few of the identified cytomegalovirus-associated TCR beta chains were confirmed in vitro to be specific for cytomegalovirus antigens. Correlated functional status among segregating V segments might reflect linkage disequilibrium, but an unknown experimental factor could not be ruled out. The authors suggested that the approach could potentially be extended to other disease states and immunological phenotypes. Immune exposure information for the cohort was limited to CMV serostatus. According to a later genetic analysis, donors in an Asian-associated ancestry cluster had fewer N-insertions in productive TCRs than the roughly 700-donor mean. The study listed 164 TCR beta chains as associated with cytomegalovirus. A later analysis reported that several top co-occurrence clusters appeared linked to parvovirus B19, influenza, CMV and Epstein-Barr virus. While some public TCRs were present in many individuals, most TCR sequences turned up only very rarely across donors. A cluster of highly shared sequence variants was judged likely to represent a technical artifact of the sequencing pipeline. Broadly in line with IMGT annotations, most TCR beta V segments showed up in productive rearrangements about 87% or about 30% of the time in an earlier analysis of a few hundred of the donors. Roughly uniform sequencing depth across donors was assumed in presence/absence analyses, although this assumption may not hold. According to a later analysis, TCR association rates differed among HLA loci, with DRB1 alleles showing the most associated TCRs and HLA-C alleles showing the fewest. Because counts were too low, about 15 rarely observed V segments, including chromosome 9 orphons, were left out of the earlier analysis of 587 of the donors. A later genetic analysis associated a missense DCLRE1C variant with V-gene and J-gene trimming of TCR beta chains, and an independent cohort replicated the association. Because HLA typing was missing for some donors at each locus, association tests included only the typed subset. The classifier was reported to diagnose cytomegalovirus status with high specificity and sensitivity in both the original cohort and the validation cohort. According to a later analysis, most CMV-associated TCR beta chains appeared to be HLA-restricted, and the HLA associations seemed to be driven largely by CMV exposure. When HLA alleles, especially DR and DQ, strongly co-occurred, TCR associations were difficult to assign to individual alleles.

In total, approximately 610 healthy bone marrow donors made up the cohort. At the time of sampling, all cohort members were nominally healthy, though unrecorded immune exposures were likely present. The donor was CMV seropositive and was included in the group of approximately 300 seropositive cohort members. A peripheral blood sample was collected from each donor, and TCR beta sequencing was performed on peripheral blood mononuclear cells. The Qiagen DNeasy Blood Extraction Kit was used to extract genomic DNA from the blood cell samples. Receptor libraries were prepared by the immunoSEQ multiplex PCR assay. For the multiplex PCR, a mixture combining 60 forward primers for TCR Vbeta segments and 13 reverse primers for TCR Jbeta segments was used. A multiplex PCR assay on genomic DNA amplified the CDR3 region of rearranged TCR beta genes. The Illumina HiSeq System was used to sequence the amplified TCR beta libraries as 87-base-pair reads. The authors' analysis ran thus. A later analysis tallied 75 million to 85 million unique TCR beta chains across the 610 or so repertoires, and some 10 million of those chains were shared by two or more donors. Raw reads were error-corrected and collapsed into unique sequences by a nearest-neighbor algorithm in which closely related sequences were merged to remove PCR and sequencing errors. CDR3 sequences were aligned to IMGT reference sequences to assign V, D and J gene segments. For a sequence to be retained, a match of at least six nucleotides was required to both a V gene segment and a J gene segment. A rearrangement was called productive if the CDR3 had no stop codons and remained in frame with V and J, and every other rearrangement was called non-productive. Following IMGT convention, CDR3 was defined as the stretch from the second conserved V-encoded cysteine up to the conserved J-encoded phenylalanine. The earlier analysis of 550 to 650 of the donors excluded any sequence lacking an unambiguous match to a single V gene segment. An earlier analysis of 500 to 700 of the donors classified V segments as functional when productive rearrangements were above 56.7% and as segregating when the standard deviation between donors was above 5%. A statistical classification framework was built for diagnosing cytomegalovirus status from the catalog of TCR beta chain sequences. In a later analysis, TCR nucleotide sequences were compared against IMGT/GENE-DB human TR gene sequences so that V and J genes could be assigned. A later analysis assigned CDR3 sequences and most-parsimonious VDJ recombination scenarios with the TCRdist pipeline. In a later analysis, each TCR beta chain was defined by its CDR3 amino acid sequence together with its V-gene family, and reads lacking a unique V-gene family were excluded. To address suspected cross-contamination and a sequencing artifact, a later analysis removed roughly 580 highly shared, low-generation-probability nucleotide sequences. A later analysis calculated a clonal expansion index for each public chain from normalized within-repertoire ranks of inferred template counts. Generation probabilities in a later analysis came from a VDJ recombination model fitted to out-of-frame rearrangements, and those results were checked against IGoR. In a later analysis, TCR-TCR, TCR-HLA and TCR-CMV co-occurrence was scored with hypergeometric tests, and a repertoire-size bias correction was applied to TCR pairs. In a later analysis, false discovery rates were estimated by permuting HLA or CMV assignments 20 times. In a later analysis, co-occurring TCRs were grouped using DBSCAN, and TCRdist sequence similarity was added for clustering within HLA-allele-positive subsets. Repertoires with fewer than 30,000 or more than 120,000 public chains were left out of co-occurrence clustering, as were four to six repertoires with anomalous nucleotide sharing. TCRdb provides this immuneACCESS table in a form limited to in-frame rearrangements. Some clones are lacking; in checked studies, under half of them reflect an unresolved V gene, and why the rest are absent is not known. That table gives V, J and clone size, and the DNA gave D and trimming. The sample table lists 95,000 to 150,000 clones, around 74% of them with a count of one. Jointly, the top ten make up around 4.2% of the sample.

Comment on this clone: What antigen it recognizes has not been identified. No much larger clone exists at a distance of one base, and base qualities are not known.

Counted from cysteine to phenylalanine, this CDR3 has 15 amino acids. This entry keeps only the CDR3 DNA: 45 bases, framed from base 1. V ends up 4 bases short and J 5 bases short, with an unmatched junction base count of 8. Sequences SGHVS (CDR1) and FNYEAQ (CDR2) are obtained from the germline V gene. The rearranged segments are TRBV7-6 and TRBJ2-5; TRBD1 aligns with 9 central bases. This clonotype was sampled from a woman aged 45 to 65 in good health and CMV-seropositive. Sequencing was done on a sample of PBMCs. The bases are TGTGCCAGCAGCTCGAGAACAGGGGGCCTGGAGACCCAGTACTTC. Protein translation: CASSSRTGGLETQYF.